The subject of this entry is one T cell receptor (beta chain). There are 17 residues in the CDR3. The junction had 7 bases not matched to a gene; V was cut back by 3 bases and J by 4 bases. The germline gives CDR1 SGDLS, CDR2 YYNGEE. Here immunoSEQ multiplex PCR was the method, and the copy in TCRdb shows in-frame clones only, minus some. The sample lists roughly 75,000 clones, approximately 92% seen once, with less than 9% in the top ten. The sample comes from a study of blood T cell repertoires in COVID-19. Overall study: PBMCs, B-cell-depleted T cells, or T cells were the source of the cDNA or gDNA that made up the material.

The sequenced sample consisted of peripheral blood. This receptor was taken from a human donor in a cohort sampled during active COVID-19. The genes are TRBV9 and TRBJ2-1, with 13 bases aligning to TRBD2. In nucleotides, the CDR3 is TGTGCCAGCAGCGGCGGGACTAGCGGGGATGGGTACAATGAGCAGTTCTTC. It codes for CASSGGTSGDGYNEQFF. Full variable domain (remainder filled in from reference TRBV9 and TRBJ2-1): DSGVTQTPKHLITATGQRVTLRCSPRSGDLSVYWYQQSLDQGLQFLIQYYNGEERAKGNILERFSAQQFPDLHSELNLSSLELGDSALYFCASSGGTSGDGYNEQFFGPGTRLTVL.